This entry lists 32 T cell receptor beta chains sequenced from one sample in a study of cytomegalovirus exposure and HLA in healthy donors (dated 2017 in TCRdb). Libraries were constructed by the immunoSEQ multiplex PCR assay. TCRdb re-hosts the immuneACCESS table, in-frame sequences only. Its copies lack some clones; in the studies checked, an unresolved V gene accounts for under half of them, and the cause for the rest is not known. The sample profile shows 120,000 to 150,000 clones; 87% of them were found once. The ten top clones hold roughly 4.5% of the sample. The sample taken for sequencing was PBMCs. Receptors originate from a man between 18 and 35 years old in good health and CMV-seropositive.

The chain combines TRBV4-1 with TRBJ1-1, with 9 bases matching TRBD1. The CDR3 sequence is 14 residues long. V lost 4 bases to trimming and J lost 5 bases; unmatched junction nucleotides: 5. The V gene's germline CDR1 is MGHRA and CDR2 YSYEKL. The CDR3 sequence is CASSPQGAGTEAFF. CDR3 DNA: TGCGCCAGCAGCCCACAGGGGGCTGGTACTGAAGCTTTCTTT.

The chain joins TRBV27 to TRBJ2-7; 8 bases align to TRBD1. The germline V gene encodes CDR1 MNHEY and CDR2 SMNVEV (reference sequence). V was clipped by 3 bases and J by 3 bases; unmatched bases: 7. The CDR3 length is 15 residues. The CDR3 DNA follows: TGTGCCAGCAGTTTCCGACAGGGGATGATCTACGAGCAGTACTTC. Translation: CASSFRQGMIYEQYF.

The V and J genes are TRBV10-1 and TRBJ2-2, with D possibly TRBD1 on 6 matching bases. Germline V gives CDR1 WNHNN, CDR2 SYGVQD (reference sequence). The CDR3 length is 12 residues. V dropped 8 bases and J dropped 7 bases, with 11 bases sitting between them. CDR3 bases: TGCGCCAGCCCCCAGGGGATCGGGGAGCTGTTTTTT. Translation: CASPQGIGELFF.

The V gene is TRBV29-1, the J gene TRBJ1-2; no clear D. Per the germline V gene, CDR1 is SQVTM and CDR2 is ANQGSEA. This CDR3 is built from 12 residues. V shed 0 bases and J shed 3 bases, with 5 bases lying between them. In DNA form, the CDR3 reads TGCAGCGTTGAAGAATCCGACTATGGCTACACCTTC. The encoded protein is CSVEESDYGYTF.

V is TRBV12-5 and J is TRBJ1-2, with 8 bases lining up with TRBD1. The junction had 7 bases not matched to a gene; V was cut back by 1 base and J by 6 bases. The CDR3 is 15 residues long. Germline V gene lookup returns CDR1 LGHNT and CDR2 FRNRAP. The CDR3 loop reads CASGLGESQGDGYTF. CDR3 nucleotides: TGTGCTAGTGGTTTGGGAGAATCACAGGGGGATGGCTACACCTTC. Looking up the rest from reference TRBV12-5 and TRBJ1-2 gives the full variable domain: DARVTQTPRHKVTEMGQEVTMRCQPILGHNTVFWYRQTMMQGLELLAYFRNRAPLDDSGMPKDRFSAEMPDATLATLKIQPSEPRDSAVYFCASGLGESQGDGYTFGSGTRLTVV.

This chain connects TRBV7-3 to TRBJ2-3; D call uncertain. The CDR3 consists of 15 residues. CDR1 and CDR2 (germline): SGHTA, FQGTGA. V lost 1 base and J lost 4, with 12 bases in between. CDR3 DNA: TGTGCCAGCAGCTTAAATGGGCCCCGGTCAGATACGCAGTATTTT. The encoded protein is CASSLNGPRSDTQYF.

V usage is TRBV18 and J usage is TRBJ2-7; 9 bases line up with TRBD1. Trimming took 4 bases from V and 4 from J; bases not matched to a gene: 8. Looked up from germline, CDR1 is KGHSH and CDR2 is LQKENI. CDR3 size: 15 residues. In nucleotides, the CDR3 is TGTGCCAGCTCACTCACCGGACAGGGGAGATACGAGCAGTACTTC. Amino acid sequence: CASSLTGQGRYEQYF. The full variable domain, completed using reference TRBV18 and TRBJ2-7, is NAGVMQNPRHLVRRRGQEARLRCSPMKGHSHVYWYRQLPEEGLKFMVYLQKENIIDESGMPKERFSAEFPKEGPSILRIQQVVRGDSAAYFCASSLTGQGRYEQYFGPGTRLTVT.

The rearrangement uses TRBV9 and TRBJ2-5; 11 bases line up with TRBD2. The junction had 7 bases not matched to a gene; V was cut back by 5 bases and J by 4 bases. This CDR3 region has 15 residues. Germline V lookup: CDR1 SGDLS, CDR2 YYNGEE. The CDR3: CASSLAGGLGETQYF. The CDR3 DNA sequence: TGTGCCAGCAGTCTAGCGGGGGGATTGGGAGAGACCCAGTACTTC.

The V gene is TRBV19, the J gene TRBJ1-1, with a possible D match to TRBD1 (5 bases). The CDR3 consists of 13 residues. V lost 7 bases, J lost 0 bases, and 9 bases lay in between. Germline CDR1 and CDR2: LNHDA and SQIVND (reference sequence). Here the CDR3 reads CASNSGMNTEAFF. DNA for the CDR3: TGTGCCAGTAATTCAGGGATGAACACTGAAGCTTTCTTT.

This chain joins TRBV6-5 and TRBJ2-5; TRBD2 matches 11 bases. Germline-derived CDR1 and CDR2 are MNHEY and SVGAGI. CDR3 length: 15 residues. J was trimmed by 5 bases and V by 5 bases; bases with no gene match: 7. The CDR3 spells CASSNSGGAEETQYF. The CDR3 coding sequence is TGTGCCAGCAGTAATAGCGGGGGGGCAGAGGAGACCCAGTACTTC.

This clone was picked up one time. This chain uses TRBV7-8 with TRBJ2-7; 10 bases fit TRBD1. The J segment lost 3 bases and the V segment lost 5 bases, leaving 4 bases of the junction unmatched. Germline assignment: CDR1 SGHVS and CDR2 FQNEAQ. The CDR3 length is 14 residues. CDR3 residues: CASSLGQGGYEQYF. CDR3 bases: TGTGCCAGCAGCCTCGGACAGGGGGGCTACGAGCAGTACTTC.

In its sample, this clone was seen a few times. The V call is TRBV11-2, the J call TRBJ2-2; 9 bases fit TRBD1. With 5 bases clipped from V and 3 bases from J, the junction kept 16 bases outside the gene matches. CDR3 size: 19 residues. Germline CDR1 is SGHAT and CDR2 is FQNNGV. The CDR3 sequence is CASSRLTGGTFSYTGELFF. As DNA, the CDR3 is TGTGCCAGCAGCCGGCTGACAGGGGGAACTTTTTCTTACACCGGGGAGCTGTTTTTT.

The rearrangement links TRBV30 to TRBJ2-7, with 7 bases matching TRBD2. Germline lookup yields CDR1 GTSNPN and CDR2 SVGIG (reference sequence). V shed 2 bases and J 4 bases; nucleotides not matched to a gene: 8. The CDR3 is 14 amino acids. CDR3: CAWSQSGEGYEQYF. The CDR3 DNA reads TGTGCCTGGAGTCAAAGCGGGGAAGGGTACGAGCAGTACTTC.

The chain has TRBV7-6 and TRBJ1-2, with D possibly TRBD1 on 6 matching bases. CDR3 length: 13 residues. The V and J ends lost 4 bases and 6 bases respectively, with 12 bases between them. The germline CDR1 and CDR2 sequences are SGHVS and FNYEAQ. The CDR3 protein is CASSSGTNHGYTF. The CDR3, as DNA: TGTGCCAGCAGCTCCGGGACAAATCATGGCTACACCTTC.

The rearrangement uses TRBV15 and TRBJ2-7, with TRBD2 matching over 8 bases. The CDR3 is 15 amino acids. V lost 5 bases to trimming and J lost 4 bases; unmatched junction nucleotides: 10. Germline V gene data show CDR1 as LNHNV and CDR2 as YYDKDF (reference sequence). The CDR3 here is CATSPVRGGRYEQYF. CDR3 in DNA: TGTGCCACCAGCCCCGTGAGAGGCGGGAGGTACGAGCAGTACTTC.

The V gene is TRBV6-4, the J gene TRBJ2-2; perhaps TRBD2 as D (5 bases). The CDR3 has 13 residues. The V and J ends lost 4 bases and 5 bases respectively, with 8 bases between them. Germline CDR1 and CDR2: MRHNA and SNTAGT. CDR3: CASSGRDTGELFF. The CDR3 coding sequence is TGTGCCAGCAGTGGACGGGATACCGGGGAGCTGTTTTTT.

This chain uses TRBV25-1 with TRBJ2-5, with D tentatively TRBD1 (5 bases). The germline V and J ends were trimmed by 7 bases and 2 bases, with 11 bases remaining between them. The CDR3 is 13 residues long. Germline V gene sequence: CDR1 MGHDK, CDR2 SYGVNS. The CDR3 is CASIGANQETQYF. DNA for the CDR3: TGTGCCAGCATAGGGGCAAATCAAGAGACCCAGTACTTC.

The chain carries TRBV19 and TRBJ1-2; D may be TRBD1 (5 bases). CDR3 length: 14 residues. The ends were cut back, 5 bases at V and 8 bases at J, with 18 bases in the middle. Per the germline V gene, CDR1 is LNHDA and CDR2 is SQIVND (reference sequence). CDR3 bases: TGTGCCAGTAGTGCCCCCGGGGGGTGGGGCGGCTACACCTTC. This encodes CASSAPGGWGGYTF.

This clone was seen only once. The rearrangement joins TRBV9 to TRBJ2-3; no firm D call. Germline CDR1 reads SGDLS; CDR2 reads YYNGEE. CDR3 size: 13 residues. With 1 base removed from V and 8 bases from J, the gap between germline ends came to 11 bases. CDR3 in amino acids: CASSVSDTGTQYF. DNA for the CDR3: TGTGCCAGCAGCGTATCGGATACGGGTACGCAGTATTTT.

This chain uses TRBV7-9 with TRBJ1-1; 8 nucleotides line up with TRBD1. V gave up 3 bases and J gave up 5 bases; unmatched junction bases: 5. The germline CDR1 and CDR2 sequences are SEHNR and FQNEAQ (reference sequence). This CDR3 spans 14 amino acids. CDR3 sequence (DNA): TGTGCCAGCAGCTTGAAGGACAGGGCGACTGAAGCTTTCTTT. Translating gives CASSLKDRATEAFF.

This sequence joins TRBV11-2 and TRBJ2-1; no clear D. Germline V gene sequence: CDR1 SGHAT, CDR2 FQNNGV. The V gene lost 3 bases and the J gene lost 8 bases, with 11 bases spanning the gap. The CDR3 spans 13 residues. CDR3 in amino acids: CASSFGSMDEQFF. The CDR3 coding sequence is TGTGCCAGCAGCTTTGGTAGTATGGATGAGCAGTTCTTC.

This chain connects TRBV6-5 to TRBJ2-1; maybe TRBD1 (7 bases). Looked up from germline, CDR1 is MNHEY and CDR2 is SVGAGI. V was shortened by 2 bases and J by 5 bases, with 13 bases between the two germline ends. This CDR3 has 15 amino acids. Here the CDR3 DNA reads TGTGCCAGCAGTTACGACAGGGAGGATGACAATGAGCAGTTCTTC. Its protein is CASSYDREDDNEQFF.

The CDR3 DNA is TGTGCCAGCAGCTTAGCCGGCGGGGTTAGCTCTGGAAACACCATATATTTT. Translating gives CASSLAGGVSSGNTIYF. The V call is TRBV7-2, the J call TRBJ1-3, with unresolved D. Trimming took 0 bases from V and 0 from J, leaving 12 bases between them. The germline CDR1 and CDR2 sequences are SGHTA and FQGNSA. The CDR3 runs 17 residues.

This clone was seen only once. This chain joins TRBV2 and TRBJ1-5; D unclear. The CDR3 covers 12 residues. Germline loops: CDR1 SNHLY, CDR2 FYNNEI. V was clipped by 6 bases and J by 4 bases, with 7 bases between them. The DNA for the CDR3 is TGTGCCAGCAGCCCAGTAAATCAGCCCCAGCATTTT. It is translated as CASSPVNQPQHF.

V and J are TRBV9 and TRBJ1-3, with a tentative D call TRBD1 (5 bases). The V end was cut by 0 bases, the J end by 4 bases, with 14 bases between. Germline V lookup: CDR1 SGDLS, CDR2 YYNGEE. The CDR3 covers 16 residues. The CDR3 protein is CASSVVDGGTGNTIYF. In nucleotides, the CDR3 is TGTGCCAGCAGCGTAGTAGACGGAGGGACGGGAAACACCATATATTTT.

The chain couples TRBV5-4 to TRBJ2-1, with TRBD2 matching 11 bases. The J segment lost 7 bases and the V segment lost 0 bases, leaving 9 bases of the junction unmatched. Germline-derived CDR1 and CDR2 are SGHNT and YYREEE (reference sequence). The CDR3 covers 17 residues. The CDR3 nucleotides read TGTGCCAGCAGCTTGGAAATAGCGGGAGGGCCTCGAAATGAGCAGTTCTTC. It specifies CASSLEIAGGPRNEQFF.

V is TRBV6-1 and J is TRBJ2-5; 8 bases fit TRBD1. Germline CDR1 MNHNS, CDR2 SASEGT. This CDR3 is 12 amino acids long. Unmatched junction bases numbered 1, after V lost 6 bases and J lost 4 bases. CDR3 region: CASRGTGETQYF. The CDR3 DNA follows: TGTGCCAGCAGGGGGACAGGAGAGACCCAGTACTTC.

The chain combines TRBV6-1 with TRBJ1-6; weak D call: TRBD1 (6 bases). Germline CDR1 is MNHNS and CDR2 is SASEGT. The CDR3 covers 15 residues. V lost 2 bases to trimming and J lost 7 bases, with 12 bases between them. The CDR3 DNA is TGTGCCAGCAGTGAACCCGGACAGAAAAATTCACCCCTCCACTTT. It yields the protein CASSEPGQKNSPLHF.

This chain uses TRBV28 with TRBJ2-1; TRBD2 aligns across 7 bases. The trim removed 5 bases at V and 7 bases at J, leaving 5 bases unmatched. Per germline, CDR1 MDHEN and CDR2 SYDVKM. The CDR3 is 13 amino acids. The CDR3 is CASSRLAENEQFF. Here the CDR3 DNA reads TGTGCCAGCAGTCGACTAGCCGAGAATGAGCAGTTCTTC.

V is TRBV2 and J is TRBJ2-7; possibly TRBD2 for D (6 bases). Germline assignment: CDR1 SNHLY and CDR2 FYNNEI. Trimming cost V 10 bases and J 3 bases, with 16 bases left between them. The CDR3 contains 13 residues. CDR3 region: CATARDSGYEQYF. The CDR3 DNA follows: TGTGCCACCGCTAGGGACTCCGGCTACGAGCAGTACTTC. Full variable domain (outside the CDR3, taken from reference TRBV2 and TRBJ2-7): EPEVTQTPSHQVTQMGQEVILRCVPISNHLYFYWYRQILGQKVEFLVSFYNNEISEKSEIFDDQFSVERPDGSNFTLKIRSTKLEDSAMYFCATARDSGYEQYFGPGTRLTVT.

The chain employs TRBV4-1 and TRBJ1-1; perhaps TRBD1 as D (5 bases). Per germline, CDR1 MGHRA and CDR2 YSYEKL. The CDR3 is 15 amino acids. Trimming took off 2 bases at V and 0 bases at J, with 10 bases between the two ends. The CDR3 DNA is TGCGCCAGCAGCCAACCTCACAGGATGAACACTGAAGCTTTCTTT. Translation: CASSQPHRMNTEAFF.

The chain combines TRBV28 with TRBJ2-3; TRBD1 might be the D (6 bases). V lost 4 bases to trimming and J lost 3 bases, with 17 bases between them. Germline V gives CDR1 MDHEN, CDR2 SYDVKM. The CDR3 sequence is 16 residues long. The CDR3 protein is CASSYNPSRGTDTQYF. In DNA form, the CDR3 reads TGTGCCAGCAGTTACAATCCGAGCAGGGGAACAGATACGCAGTATTTT.